The rows below give T cell receptor beta chains drawn from one sample of a study of control samples from healthy donors and cancer patients. Using immunoSEQ multiplex PCR, the repertoire was profiled, and TCRdb retains in-frame clones only, with some absent. The sample yields over 100,000 clones, over 80% seen once. The source material was blood. The receptors come from a woman between 45 and 60 years old in good health. Each CDR3 is given with its conserved first and last residue. D genes are given only for firm matches. Rows may omit the clone size; those that give it use once, few, many or a size class.

d_gene: TRBD1
abundance: .
j_gene: TRBJ2-2
v_gene: TRBV30
CDR3aa: CAWFPGTGNTGELFF
CDR3nt: TGTGCCTGGTTCCCCGGGACAGGGAACACCGGGGAGCTGTTTTTT

d_gene: .
abundance: .
j_gene: TRBJ2-7
v_gene: TRBV13
CDR3aa: CASSLGRGSYEQYF
CDR3nt: TGTGCCAGCAGCTTAGGCAGGGGTTCCTACGAGCAGTACTTC

d_gene: .
abundance: .
j_gene: TRBJ1-4
v_gene: TRBV15
CDR3aa: CATSREDATNEKLFF
CDR3nt: TGTGCCACCAGCAGAGAAGACGCAACTAATGAAAAACTGTTTTTT

d_gene: TRBD2
abundance: .
j_gene: TRBJ2-7
v_gene: TRBV19
CDR3aa: CASSIAGGPRYEQYF
CDR3nt: TGTGCCAGTAGTATAGCGGGAGGGCCTCGATACGAGCAGTACTTC

d_gene: .
abundance: .
j_gene: TRBJ1-4
v_gene: TRBV30
CDR3aa: CAWKFWGSTNEKLFF
CDR3nt: TGTGCCTGGAAGTTCTGGGGGTCAACTAATGAAAAACTGTTTTTT

d_gene: .
abundance: .
j_gene: TRBJ1-6
v_gene: TRBV3-1/TRBV3-2
CDR3aa: CASSQDSLYNSPLHF
CDR3nt: TGTGCCAGCAGCCAAGACAGCCTCTATAATTCACCCCTCCACTTT

d_gene: .
abundance: .
j_gene: TRBJ1-1
v_gene: TRBV19
CDR3aa: CASSVRVTEAFF
CDR3nt: TGTGCCAGTAGTGTCAGGGTGACTGAAGCTTTCTTT

d_gene: TRBD1
abundance: once
j_gene: TRBJ1-1
v_gene: TRBV29-1
CDR3aa: CSAYTPGQGNTEAFF
CDR3nt: TGCAGCGCGTACACTCCGGGACAGGGGAACACTGAAGCTTTCTTT

d_gene: .
abundance: .
j_gene: TRBJ1-1
v_gene: TRBV3-1/TRBV3-2
CDR3aa: CASSLYRGYTEAFF
CDR3nt: TGTGCCAGCAGCCTTTATCGCGGGTACACTGAAGCTTTCTTT

d_gene: .
abundance: .
j_gene: TRBJ2-1
v_gene: TRBV6-5
CDR3aa: CASSSRRVNEQFF
CDR3nt: TGTGCCAGCAGTTCTCGCAGGGTCAATGAGCAGTTCTTC

d_gene: TRBD1
abundance: .
j_gene: TRBJ2-1
v_gene: TRBV6-6
CDR3aa: CASRDDRVSDEQFF
CDR3nt: TGTGCCAGCAGAGACGACAGGGTTAGCGATGAGCAGTTCTTC

d_gene: .
abundance: .
j_gene: TRBJ1-1
v_gene: TRBV5-1
CDR3aa: CASSPLGLRQNTEAFF
CDR3nt: TGCGCCAGCAGCCCCTTAGGTCTCCGGCAGAACACTGAAGCTTTCTTT

d_gene: .
abundance: .
j_gene: TRBJ1-4
v_gene: TRBV19
CDR3aa: CASSRIGGEKLFF
CDR3nt: TGTGCCAGTAGTCGTATTGGGGGTGAAAAACTGTTTTTT

d_gene: .
abundance: once
j_gene: TRBJ2-7
v_gene: TRBV30
CDR3aa: CAWSEEGYVREQYF
CDR3nt: TGTGCCTGGAGTGAGGAGGGTTACGTACGGGAGCAGTACTTC

d_gene: TRBD1
abundance: once
j_gene: TRBJ1-1
v_gene: TRBV3-1/TRBV3-2
CDR3aa: CASSFGQGGLEAFF
CDR3nt: TGTGCCAGCAGCTTCGGACAGGGGGGACTAGAAGCTTTCTTT

d_gene: .
abundance: .
j_gene: TRBJ1-3
v_gene: TRBV18
CDR3aa: CASSPWREGTGNTIYF
CDR3nt: TGTGCCAGCTCACCATGGCGGGAAGGGACTGGAAACACCATATATTTT

d_gene: TRBD1
abundance: .
j_gene: TRBJ1-5
v_gene: TRBV28
CDR3aa: CASSLPGRDSLLNQPQHF
CDR3nt: TGTGCCAGCAGTCTCCCCGGCCGGGACAGCCTTCTCAATCAGCCCCAGCATTTT

d_gene: .
abundance: .
j_gene: TRBJ2-2
v_gene: TRBV7-9
CDR3aa: CASSLGRGSLTGELFF
CDR3nt: TGTGCCAGCAGCTTAGGCAGGGGCAGCTTAACCGGGGAGCTGTTTTTT

d_gene: TRBD1
abundance: few
j_gene: TRBJ1-4
v_gene: TRBV19
CDR3aa: CASSTGTGTHPTNEKLFF
CDR3nt: TGTGCCAGTAGTACCGGGACAGGGACCCACCCAACTAATGAAAAACTGTTTTTT

d_gene: .
abundance: .
j_gene: TRBJ2-2
v_gene: TRBV28
CDR3aa: CASTPRTLNTGELFF
CDR3nt: TGTGCCAGCACCCCCAGGACGTTAAACACCGGGGAGCTGTTTTTT

d_gene: .
abundance: once
j_gene: TRBJ2-5
v_gene: TRBV14
CDR3aa: CASSQDPPGIGPQYF
CDR3nt: TGTGCCAGCAGCCAAGATCCCCCGGGTATCGGTCCCCAGTACTTC

d_gene: TRBD2
abundance: .
j_gene: TRBJ2-1
v_gene: TRBV27
CDR3aa: CASSSILAGDSNEQFF
CDR3nt: TGTGCCAGCAGTTCAATCCTAGCGGGAGACTCCAATGAGCAGTTCTTC

d_gene: TRBD1
abundance: .
j_gene: TRBJ1-3
v_gene: TRBV27
CDR3aa: CASSPDRAAGNTIYF
CDR3nt: TGTGCCAGCAGTCCGGACAGGGCGGCTGGAAACACCATATATTTT

d_gene: .
abundance: once
j_gene: TRBJ2-5
v_gene: TRBV6-5
CDR3aa: CASSYSKGNRQETQYF
CDR3nt: TGTGCCAGCAGTTACTCGAAAGGTAACCGGCAAGAGACCCAGTACTTC

d_gene: TRBD1
abundance: .
j_gene: TRBJ1-2
v_gene: TRBV7-8
CDR3aa: CASSSGTGVYGYTF
CDR3nt: TGTGCCAGCAGCTCCGGGACAGGGGTATATGGCTACACCTTC

d_gene: TRBD1
abundance: .
j_gene: TRBJ1-5
v_gene: TRBV10-3
CDR3aa: CAIRDREEQPQHF
CDR3nt: TGTGCCATCAGGGACAGGGAAGAACAGCCCCAGCATTTT

d_gene: .
abundance: .
j_gene: TRBJ1-5
v_gene: TRBV6-1
CDR3aa: CASSEESTGTVEPQHF
CDR3nt: TGTGCCAGCAGTGAAGAATCGACAGGAACAGTAGAGCCCCAGCATTTT

d_gene: .
abundance: .
j_gene: TRBJ2-3
v_gene: TRBV28
CDR3aa: CASSLFFGGYTDTQYF
CDR3nt: TGTGCCAGCAGTTTATTTTTCGGGGGCTACACAGATACGCAGTATTTT

d_gene: .
abundance: .
j_gene: TRBJ1-2
v_gene: TRBV27
CDR3aa: CASSLSRLYGYTF
CDR3nt: TGTGCCAGCAGTTTATCCCGGCTGTATGGCTACACCTTC

d_gene: TRBD1
abundance: few
j_gene: TRBJ2-3
v_gene: TRBV5-6
CDR3aa: CASSLQQGAQDTQYF
CDR3nt: TGTGCCAGCAGCTTACAACAGGGGGCGCAAGATACGCAGTATTTT

d_gene: .
abundance: .
j_gene: TRBJ1-2
v_gene: TRBV19
CDR3aa: CATLGTVPNYGYTF
CDR3nt: TGTGCCACCCTCGGGACGGTACCAAACTATGGCTACACCTTC

d_gene: TRBD2
abundance: .
j_gene: TRBJ2-3
v_gene: TRBV7-9
CDR3aa: CASSSRAGADNTQYF
CDR3nt: TGTGCCAGCAGCTCGAGAGCGGGAGCGGACAATACGCAGTATTTT

d_gene: TRBD1
abundance: .
j_gene: TRBJ1-4
v_gene: TRBV11-2
CDR3aa: CASSSQRTGDEKLFF
CDR3nt: TGTGCCAGCAGCTCCCAACGGACAGGGGATGAAAAACTGTTTTTT

d_gene: .
abundance: once
j_gene: TRBJ2-7
v_gene: TRBV13
CDR3aa: CASSGDRTSRPSYEQYF
CDR3nt: TGTGCCAGCAGCGGAGATCGTACTAGCCGGCCCTCCTACGAGCAGTACTTC

d_gene: .
abundance: .
j_gene: TRBJ1-1
v_gene: TRBV3-1/TRBV3-2
CDR3aa: CASSQGGGYGEAFF
CDR3nt: TGTGCCAGCAGTCAAGGAGGGGGTTATGGTGAAGCTTTCTTT

d_gene: TRBD1
abundance: few
j_gene: TRBJ1-4
v_gene: TRBV18
CDR3aa: CASSPTRDSWEKLFF
CDR3nt: TGTGCCAGCTCACCTACTCGGGACAGTTGGGAAAAACTGTTTTTT

d_gene: TRBD1
abundance: .
j_gene: TRBJ2-3
v_gene: TRBV24-1
CDR3aa: CATSDLGTGFADTQYF
CDR3nt: TGTGCCACCAGTGATTTAGGGACAGGGTTCGCAGATACGCAGTATTTT

d_gene: .
abundance: .
j_gene: TRBJ2-1
v_gene: TRBV5-4
CDR3aa: CASSTGSYNEQFF
CDR3nt: TGTGCCAGCAGCACCGGGTCGTACAATGAGCAGTTCTTC

d_gene: TRBD1
abundance: .
j_gene: TRBJ2-2
v_gene: TRBV5-1
CDR3aa: CASSLGSGGQTGELFF
CDR3nt: TGCGCCAGCAGCTTGGGATCAGGGGGACAAACCGGGGAGCTGTTTTTT

d_gene: .
abundance: .
j_gene: TRBJ1-1
v_gene: TRBV5-6
CDR3aa: CASSPYGGGAENTEAFF
CDR3nt: TGTGCCAGCAGCCCATACGGAGGGGGGGCGGAAAACACTGAAGCTTTCTTT

d_gene: .
abundance: .
j_gene: TRBJ1-2
v_gene: TRBV7-9
CDR3aa: CASSLPTGANYGYTF
CDR3nt: TGTGCCAGCAGCCTACCCACCGGGGCCAACTATGGCTACACCTTC

d_gene: .
abundance: .
j_gene: TRBJ1-2
v_gene: TRBV2
CDR3aa: CASSEVGGANYGYTF
CDR3nt: TGTGCCAGCAGTGAAGTAGGGGGGGCGAACTATGGCTACACCTTC

d_gene: TRBD1
abundance: .
j_gene: TRBJ1-4
v_gene: TRBV6-1
CDR3aa: CASSDRRTGMYEKLFF
CDR3nt: TGTGCCAGCAGTGACCGACGGACAGGGATGTATGAAAAACTGTTTTTT

d_gene: .
abundance: .
j_gene: TRBJ1-1
v_gene: TRBV7-9
CDR3aa: CASRPGSRNTEAFF
CDR3nt: TGTGCCAGCAGGCCGGGATCAAGAAACACTGAAGCTTTCTTT

d_gene: TRBD1
abundance: .
j_gene: TRBJ2-1
v_gene: TRBV27
CDR3aa: CASSLPPGQGGGGEQFF
CDR3nt: TGTGCCAGCAGTTTGCCTCCGGGACAGGGGGGAGGGGGTGAGCAGTTCTTC

d_gene: .
abundance: .
j_gene: TRBJ1-2
v_gene: TRBV4-1
CDR3aa: CASSQDPVDYGYTF
CDR3nt: TGCGCCAGCAGCCAAGATCCCGTGGACTATGGCTACACCTTC

d_gene: .
abundance: .
j_gene: TRBJ2-7
v_gene: TRBV27
CDR3aa: CASSPGSSYEQYF
CDR3nt: TGTGCCAGCAGTCCAGGGAGCTCCTACGAGCAGTACTTC

d_gene: .
abundance: .
j_gene: TRBJ2-7
v_gene: TRBV5-1
CDR3aa: CASSLDRGEHYEQYF
CDR3nt: TGCGCCAGCAGCTTGGATAGGGGGGAGCACTACGAGCAGTACTTC

d_gene: .
abundance: .
j_gene: TRBJ1-4
v_gene: TRBV19
CDR3aa: CASSIDPGTPGEKLFF
CDR3nt: TGTGCCAGTAGTATAGACCCTGGAACACCAGGGGAAAAACTGTTTTTT

d_gene: TRBD1
abundance: .
j_gene: TRBJ1-5
v_gene: TRBV19
CDR3aa: CASSSSPTGVSNQPQHF
CDR3nt: TGTGCCAGTAGTTCAAGCCCGACAGGGGTTAGCAATCAGCCCCAGCATTTT

d_gene: TRBD1
abundance: once
j_gene: TRBJ1-5
v_gene: TRBV18
CDR3aa: CASSHGLQGASQPQHF
CDR3nt: TGTGCCAGCTCACACGGCCTACAGGGGGCGAGTCAGCCCCAGCATTTT

d_gene: .
abundance: .
j_gene: TRBJ1-2
v_gene: TRBV7-9
CDR3aa: CASSLPLFGYTF
CDR3nt: TGTGCCAGCAGCTTACCCCTCTTTGGCTACACCTTC

d_gene: TRBD1
abundance: once
j_gene: TRBJ1-1
v_gene: TRBV6-2/TRBV6-3
CDR3aa: CASSTGGTEAFF
CDR3nt: TGTGCCAGCAGCACAGGGGGCACTGAAGCTTTCTTT

d_gene: .
abundance: .
j_gene: TRBJ2-1
v_gene: TRBV5-1
CDR3aa: CATQGEVHNEQFF
CDR3nt: TGCGCCACGCAGGGGGAGGTTCACAATGAGCAGTTCTTC

d_gene: .
abundance: .
j_gene: TRBJ2-3
v_gene: TRBV4-2
CDR3aa: CASSQEGSGATDTQYF
CDR3nt: TGTGCCAGCAGCCAAGAGGGGTCAGGAGCCACAGATACGCAGTATTTT

d_gene: .
abundance: .
j_gene: TRBJ1-2
v_gene: TRBV30
CDR3aa: CAWSGAGGRGGYTF
CDR3nt: TGTGCCTGGAGTGGGGCCGGGGGGCGAGGTGGCTACACCTTC

d_gene: TRBD2
abundance: .
j_gene: TRBJ2-2
v_gene: TRBV19
CDR3aa: CASQPGAGGRAGELFF
CDR3nt: TGTGCCAGCCAGCCGGGGGCGGGAGGTCGCGCCGGGGAGCTGTTTTTT

d_gene: .
abundance: .
j_gene: TRBJ1-6
v_gene: TRBV27
CDR3aa: CASSFRGPGSPLHF
CDR3nt: TGTGCCAGCAGTTTCAGGGGTCCCGGTTCACCCCTCCACTTT

d_gene: .
abundance: .
j_gene: TRBJ1-2
v_gene: TRBV6-5
CDR3aa: CASKGRGEGGYTF
CDR3nt: TGTGCCAGCAAAGGCAGGGGAGAGGGGGGCTACACCTTC

d_gene: .
abundance: .
j_gene: TRBJ1-1
v_gene: TRBV30
CDR3aa: CAWRGRQFTEAFF
CDR3nt: TGTGCCTGGAGGGGGCGGCAGTTCACTGAAGCTTTCTTT